Included here is one T cell receptor beta chain sequence, with context. This CDR3 is 14 amino acids long. With 5 bases removed from V and 2 bases from J, the gap between germline ends came to 9 bases. Germline CDR1 is WSHSY and CDR2 is SAAADI. The data were taken from a study of blood T cell repertoires in COVID-19. This table comes from immunoSEQ multiplex PCR, and its TCRdb copy is limited to in-frame clones, with some not included. Of 190,000 or so clones listed, 85% are singletons. The material sequenced was PBMCs or T cells enriched from blood (not recorded which). J is TRBJ1-4 and V is TRBV10-2, with D possibly being TRBD1 (6 bases). This clonotype was obtained from a middle-aged man who had recovered from COVID-19. The CDR3 bases are TGCGCCAGCAGTTCAGGGGTCACTAATGAAAAACTGTTTTTT. Amino acids: CASSSGVTNEKLFF.